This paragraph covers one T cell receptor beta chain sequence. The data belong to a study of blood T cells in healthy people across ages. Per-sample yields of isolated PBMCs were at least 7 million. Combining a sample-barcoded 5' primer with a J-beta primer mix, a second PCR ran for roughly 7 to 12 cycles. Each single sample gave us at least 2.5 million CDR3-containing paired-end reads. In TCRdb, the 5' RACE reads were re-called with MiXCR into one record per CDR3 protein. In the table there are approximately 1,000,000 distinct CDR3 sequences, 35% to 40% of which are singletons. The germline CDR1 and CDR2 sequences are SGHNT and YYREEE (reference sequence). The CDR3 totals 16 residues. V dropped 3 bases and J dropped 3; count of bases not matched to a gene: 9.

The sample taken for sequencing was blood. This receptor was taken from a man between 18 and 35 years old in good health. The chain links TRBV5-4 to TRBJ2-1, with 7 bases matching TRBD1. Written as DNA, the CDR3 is TGTGCCAGCAGCTCACAGGGGCCTCATAGCTACAATGAGCAGTTCTTC. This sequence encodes CASSSQGPHSYNEQFF. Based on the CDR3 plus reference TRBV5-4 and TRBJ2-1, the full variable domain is ETGVTQSPTHLIKTRGQQVTLRCSSQSGHNTVSWYQQALGQGPQFIFQYYREEENGRGNFPPRFSGLQFPNYSSELNVNALELDDSALYLCASSSQGPHSYNEQFFGPGTRLTVL.